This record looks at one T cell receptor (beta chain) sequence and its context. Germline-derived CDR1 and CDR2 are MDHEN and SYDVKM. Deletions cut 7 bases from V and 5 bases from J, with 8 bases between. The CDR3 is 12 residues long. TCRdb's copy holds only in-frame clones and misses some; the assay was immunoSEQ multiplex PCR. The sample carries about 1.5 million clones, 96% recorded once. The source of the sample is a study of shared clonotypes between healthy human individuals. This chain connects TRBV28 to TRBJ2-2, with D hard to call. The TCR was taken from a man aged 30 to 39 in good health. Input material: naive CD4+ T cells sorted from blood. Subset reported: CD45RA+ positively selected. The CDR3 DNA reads TGTGCCAGCAAGACGAGTACCGGGGAGCTGTTTTTT. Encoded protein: CASKTSTGELFF.